This T cell receptor beta chain was sequenced for a study of cytomegalovirus exposure and HLA in healthy donors. The study's findings and limits: The authors confirmed in vitro that three CMV-associated chains were specific for CMV antigens.

Germline V gene sequence: CDR1 SEHNR, CDR2 FQNEAQ (reference sequence). After removal of 6 bases from V and 7 bases from J, the junction contained 7 bases not matched to a gene. The CDR3 spans 14 residues. Comments on this clone: Its antigen is unknown.

Produced via immunoSEQ multiplex PCR; TCRdb's table is partial and in-frame only. The sample records around 300,000 clones, 70% to 90% being singletons. The clonotype originates from a young woman in good health and CMV-seronegative. The sequenced material came from PBMCs. The V gene is TRBV7-9, the J gene TRBJ1-4, with 8 bases aligning to TRBD1. This CDR3 is CASSPGGAGEKLFF. The CDR3 bases are TGTGCCAGCAGTCCAGGGGGCGCAGGTGAAAAACTGTTTTTT.